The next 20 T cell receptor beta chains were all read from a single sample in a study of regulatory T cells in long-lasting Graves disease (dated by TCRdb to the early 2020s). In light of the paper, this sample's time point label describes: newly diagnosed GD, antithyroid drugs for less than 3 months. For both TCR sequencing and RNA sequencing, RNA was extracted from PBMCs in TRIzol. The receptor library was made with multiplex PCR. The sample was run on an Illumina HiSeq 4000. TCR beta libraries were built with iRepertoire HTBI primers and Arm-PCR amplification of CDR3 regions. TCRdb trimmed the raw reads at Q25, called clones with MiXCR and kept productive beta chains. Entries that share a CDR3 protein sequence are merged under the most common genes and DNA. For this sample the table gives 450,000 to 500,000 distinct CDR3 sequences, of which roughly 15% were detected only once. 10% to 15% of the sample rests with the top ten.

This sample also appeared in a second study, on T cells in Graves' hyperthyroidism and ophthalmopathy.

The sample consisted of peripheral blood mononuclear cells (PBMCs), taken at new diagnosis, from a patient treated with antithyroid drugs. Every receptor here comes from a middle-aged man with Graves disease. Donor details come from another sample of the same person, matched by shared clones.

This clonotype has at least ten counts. CDR3 amino acids: CASSSLLEGEQFF. CDR3 bases: TGTGCCAGCAGTTCTTTACTAGAGGGTGAGCAGTTCTTC. The V call is TRBV11-3, the J call TRBJ2-1; TRBD2 is a possible D gene (5 bases). Germline CDR1 is SGHNT and CDR2 is YENEEA. Trimming removed 6 bases at V and 9 bases at J, with 15 bases between. The CDR3 covers 13 residues.

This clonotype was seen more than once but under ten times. CDR3 sequence (DNA): TGTGCCAGCAGCTTGGTAGCGACCTACGAGCAGTACTTC. Translating it yields CASSLVATYEQYF. The chain uses TRBV11-2 and TRBJ2-7; TRBD2 might be the D (5 bases). This CDR3 is built from 13 residues. V lost 3 bases, J lost 2 bases, and 8 bases lay in between. Germline V gene sequence: CDR1 SGHAT, CDR2 FQNNGV.

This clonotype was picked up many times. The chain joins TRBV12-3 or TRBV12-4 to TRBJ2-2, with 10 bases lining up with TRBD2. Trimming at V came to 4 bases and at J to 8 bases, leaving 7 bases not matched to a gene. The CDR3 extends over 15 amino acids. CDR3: CASSWLAGVIGELFF. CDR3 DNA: TGTGCCAGCAGTTGGCTAGCGGGAGTAATAGGGGAGCTGTTTTTT.

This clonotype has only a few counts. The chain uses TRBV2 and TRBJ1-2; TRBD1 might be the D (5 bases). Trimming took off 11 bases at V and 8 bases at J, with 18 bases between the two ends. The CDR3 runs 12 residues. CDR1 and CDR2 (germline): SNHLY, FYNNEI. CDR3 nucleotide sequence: TGTGCCCAGCCGCAGGGAAGAGCAGGCTACACCTTC. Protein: CAQPQGRAGYTF.

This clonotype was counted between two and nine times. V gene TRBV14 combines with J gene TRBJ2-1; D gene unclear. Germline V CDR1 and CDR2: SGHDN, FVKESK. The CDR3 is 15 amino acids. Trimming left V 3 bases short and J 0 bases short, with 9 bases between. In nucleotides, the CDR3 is TGTGCCAGCAGCCAGACCAGTGCCTCCTACAATGAGCAGTTCTTC. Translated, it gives CASSQTSASYNEQFF.

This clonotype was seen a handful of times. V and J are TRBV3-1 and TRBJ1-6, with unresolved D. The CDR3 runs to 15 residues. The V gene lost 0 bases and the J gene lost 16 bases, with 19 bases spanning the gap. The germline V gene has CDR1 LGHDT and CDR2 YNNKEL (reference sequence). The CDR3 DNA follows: TGTGCCAGCAGCCAAGAGGCAGTGACGCCCTGGTCGCTCCACTTT. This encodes CASSQEAVTPWSLHF.

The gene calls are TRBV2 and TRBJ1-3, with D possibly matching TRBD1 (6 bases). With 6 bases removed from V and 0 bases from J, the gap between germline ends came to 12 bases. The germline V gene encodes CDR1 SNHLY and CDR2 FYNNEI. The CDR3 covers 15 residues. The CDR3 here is CASSLGHPSGNTIYF. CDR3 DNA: TGTGCCAGCAGCTTGGGACACCCCTCTGGAAACACCATATATTTT.

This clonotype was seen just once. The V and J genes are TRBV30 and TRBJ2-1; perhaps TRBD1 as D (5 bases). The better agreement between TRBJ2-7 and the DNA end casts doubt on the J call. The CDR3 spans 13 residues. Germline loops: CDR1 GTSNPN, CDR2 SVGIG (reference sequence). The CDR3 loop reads CACAPGPSYEQYF. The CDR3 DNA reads TGTGCCTGCGCACCAGGGCCCTCCTACGAGCAGTACTTC.

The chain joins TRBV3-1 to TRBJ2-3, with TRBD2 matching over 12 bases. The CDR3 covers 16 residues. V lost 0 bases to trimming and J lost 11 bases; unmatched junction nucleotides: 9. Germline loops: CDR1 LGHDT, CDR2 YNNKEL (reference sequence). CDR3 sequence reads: CASSQDQGLAGHMQYF. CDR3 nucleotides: TGTGCCAGCAGCCAAGATCAAGGACTAGCGGGACATATGCAGTATTTT.

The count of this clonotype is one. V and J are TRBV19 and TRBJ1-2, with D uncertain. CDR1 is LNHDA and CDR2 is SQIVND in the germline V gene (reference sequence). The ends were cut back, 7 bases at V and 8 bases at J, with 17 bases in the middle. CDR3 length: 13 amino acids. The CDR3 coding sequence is TGTGCCAGTACCCTTTCCAGGAGTGAAGGCTACACCTTC. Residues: CASTLSRSEGYTF.

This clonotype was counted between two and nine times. The CDR3 here is CASNPSPGGNQPQHF. DNA of the CDR3: TGTGCCAGCAATCCTTCCCCTGGGGGCAATCAGCCCCAGCATTTT. This chain joins TRBV28 and TRBJ1-5; D not resolved. Trimming removed 7 bases from V and 2 bases from J, with 15 bases in between. The CDR3 sequence is 15 residues long. The germline gives CDR1 MDHEN, CDR2 SYDVKM.

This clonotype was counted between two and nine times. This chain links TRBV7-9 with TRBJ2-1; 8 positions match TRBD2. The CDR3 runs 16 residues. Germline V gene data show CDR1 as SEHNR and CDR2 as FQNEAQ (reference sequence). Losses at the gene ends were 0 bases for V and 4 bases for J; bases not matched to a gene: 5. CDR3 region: CASSLAGTRDYNEQFF. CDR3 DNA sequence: TGTGCCAGCAGCTTAGCCGGGACTAGAGATTACAATGAGCAGTTCTTC.

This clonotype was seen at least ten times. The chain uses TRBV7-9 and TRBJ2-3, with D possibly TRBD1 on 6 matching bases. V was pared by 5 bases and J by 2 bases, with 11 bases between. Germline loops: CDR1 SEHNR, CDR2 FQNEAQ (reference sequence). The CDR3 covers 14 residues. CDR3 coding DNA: TGTGCCAGCAGCCCAAGGGACACCACAGATACGCAGTATTTT. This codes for CASSPRDTTDTQYF.

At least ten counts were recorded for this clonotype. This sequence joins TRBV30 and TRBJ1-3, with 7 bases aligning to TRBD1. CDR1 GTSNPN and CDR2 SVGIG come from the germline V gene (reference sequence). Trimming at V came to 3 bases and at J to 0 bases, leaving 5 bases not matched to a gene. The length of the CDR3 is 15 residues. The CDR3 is CAWSPTGSSGNTIYF. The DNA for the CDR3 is TGTGCCTGGAGCCCGACAGGGAGCTCTGGAAACACCATATATTTT.

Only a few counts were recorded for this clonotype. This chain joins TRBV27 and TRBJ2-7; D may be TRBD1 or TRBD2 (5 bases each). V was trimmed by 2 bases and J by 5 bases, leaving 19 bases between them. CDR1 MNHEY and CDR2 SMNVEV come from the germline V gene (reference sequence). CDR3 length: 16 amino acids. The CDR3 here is CASSLDPSGTANEQYF. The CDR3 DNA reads TGTGCCAGCAGTTTAGACCCTTCCGGGACCGCGAACGAGCAGTACTTC.

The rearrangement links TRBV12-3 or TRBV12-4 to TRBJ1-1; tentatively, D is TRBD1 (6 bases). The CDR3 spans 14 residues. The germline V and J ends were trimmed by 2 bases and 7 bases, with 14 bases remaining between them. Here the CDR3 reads CASSLQGFYGEAFF. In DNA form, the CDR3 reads TGTGCCAGCAGTTTACAGGGGTTCTATGGTGAAGCTTTCTTT.

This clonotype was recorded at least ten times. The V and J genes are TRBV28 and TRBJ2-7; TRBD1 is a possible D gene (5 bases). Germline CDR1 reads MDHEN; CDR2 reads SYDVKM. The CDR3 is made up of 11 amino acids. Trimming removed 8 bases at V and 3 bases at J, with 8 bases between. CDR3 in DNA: TGTGCCAGCGGCAGGGTCTACGAGCAGTACTTC. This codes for CASGRVYEQYF.

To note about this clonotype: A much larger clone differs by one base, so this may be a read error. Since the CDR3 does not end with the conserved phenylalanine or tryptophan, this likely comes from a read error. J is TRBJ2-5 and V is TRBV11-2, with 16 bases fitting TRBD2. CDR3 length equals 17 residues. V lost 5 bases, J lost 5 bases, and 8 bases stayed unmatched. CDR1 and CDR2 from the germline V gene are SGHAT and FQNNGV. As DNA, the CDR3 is TGTGCCAGCAGCCCCGGGACTAGCGGGAGGGTGGAGGAGACCCAGTACTCC. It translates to CASSPGTSGRVEETQYS.

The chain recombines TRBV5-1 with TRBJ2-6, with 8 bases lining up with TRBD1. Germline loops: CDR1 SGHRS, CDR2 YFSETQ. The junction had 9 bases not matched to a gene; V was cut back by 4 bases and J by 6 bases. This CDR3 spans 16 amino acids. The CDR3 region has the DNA TGCGCCAGCAGCCCAGGACAGGGAACCCCGGCCAACGTCCTGACTTTC. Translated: CASSPGQGTPANVLTF.

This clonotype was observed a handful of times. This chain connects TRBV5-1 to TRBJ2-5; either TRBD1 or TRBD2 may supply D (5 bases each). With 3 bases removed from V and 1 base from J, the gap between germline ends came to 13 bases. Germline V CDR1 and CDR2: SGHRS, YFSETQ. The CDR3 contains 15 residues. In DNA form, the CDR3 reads TGCGCCAGCAGCTCTCTGATGGGACCCCAAGAGACCCAGTACTTC. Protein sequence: CASSSLMGPQETQYF.